These 11 T cell receptor beta chains share one sample of origin, sequenced in a study of cytomegalovirus exposure and HLA in healthy donors. Primers: 60 Vbeta forward and 13 Jbeta reverse. TCRdb's table, derived via immunoSEQ multiplex PCR, lists solely in-frame clones and lacks some. Altogether 54,000 or so clones are present, around 52% being singletons, with the ten largest covering roughly 12%. The sample was PBMCs. These receptors came from a human donor in good health.

This sequence joins TRBV7-3 and TRBJ1-6, with D perhaps TRBD1 (5 bases). Trimming took off 1 base at V and 10 bases at J, with 8 bases between the two ends. Per germline, CDR1 SGHTA and CDR2 FQGTGA. CDR3 length: 13 residues. The DNA of the CDR3 is TGTGCCAGCAGCTTAAGCGGGACCTCACCCCTCCACTTT. Its translation: CASSLSGTSPLHF. The full variable domain, in which reference TRBV7-3 and TRBJ1-6 provide the parts outside the CDR3, is GAGVSQTPSNKVTEKGKYVELRCDPISGHTALYWYRQSLGQGPEFLIYFQGTGAADDSGLPNDRFFAVRPEGSVSTLKIQRTERGDSAVYLCASSLSGTSPLHFGNGTRLTVT.

In DNA, the CDR3 is TGTGCCAGCAGCTTAGGGGCAGATCAGCCCCAGCATTTT. As protein: CASSLGADQPQHF. V is TRBV7-9 and J is TRBJ1-5; D not certain. Trimming took 1 base from V and 5 from J, leaving 6 bases between them. Germline CDR1 SEHNR, CDR2 FQNEAQ (reference sequence). The CDR3 consists of 13 residues. The complete variable domain, with remaining parts taken from reference TRBV7-9 and TRBJ1-5, reads DTGVSQNPRHKITKRGQNVTFRCDPISEHNRLYWYRQTLGQGPEFLTYFQNEAQLEKSRLLSDRFSAERPKGSFSTLEIQRTEQGDSAMYLCASSLGADQPQHFGDGTRLSIL.

This chain connects TRBV18 to TRBJ1-1, with D unclear. This CDR3 is 14 amino acids long. Per the germline V gene, CDR1 is KGHSH and CDR2 is LQKENI. Trimming took off 1 base at V and 1 base at J, with 7 bases between the two ends. CDR3 in DNA: TGTGCCAGCTCACCACACCCACAGAACACTGAAGCTTTCTTT. Translated, it gives CASSPHPQNTEAFF.

CDR3 sequence reads: CASSASQGIYEQYF. DNA of the CDR3: TGTGCCAGCAGCGCCTCTCAGGGGATCTACGAGCAGTACTTC. This chain joins TRBV9 and TRBJ2-7; tentative D call: TRBD1 (6 bases). Trimming took 3 bases from V and 3 from J, leaving 13 bases between them. This CDR3 is built from 14 residues. CDR1 and CDR2 from the germline V gene are SGDLS and YYNGEE.

The genes are TRBV7-9 and TRBJ1-1; 8 bases match TRBD1. The CDR3 spans 14 residues. The germline V gene encodes CDR1 SEHNR and CDR2 FQNEAQ (reference sequence). V was clipped by 5 bases and J by 4 bases; unmatched bases: 6. The CDR3 here is CASSPRDRRTEAFF. Written as DNA, the CDR3 is TGTGCCAGCAGCCCCCGGGACAGGCGCACTGAAGCTTTCTTT.

The chain has TRBV23-1 and TRBJ1-4; a possible D gene is TRBD1 (6 bases). TRBV23-1 is designated an ORF whose function remains uncertain. CDR3 length equals 17 residues. The ends were cut back, 0 bases at V and 0 bases at J, with 11 bases in the middle. DNA of the CDR3: TGCGCCAGCAGTCAATCGAGGGGGGGTGCAACTAATGAAAAACTGTTTTTT. It specifies CASSQSRGGATNEKLFF.

There are many counts of this clone. The rearrangement links TRBV5-5 to TRBJ1-2; D call uncertain. The CDR3 spans 14 residues. V was trimmed by 0 bases and J by 4 bases, leaving 10 bases between them. Germline V gives CDR1 SGHKS, CDR2 YYEKEE (reference sequence). CDR3 nucleotide sequence: TGTGCCAGCAGCTTGGGAACAGCCAGCTATGGCTACACCTTC. Translation gives CASSLGTASYGYTF.

The rearrangement uses TRBV5-6 and TRBJ1-1; tentatively, D is TRBD1 (6 bases). This CDR3 is built from 13 residues. The germline CDR1 and CDR2 sequences are SGHDT and YYEEEE. V was clipped by 4 bases and J by 6 bases, with 13 bases between them. The CDR3 DNA reads as TGTGCCAGCAGCAGGGACACGAGGGCTGAAGCTTTCTTT. Its protein product is CASSRDTRAEAFF.

The chain is built from TRBV7-8 and TRBJ2-1; D possibly corresponds to TRBD2 (5 bases). Germline V gene sequence: CDR1 SGHVS, CDR2 FQNEAQ. CDR3 length: 12 amino acids. V lost 3 bases and J 8 bases, leaving 8 bases between the germline ends. The CDR3 loop reads CASSFGEYEQFF. The CDR3 nucleotides are TGTGCCAGCAGCTTCGGGGAGTATGAGCAGTTCTTC.

This clone was counted between two and nine times. The chain recombines TRBV4-1 with TRBJ2-3, with 7 bases aligning to TRBD2. V shed 7 bases and J 5 bases; nucleotides not matched to a gene: 6. This CDR3 comprises 13 residues. From germline, CDR1 is MGHRA and CDR2 YSYEKL. Written as DNA, the CDR3 is TGCGCCAGCACGGCTAGCGGCATAGATACGCAGTATTTT. Its protein product is CASTASGIDTQYF.

This sequence joins TRBV27 and TRBJ1-1, with TRBD1 matching over 11 bases. In germline, CDR1 is MNHEY, CDR2 SMNVEV (reference sequence). Unmatched junction bases numbered 7, after V lost 6 bases and J lost 1 base. The CDR3 totals 16 residues. CDR3 sequence reads: CASRQPGQGENTEAFF. Written as DNA, the CDR3 is TGTGCCAGCAGGCAACCGGGACAGGGGGAGAACACTGAAGCTTTCTTT.